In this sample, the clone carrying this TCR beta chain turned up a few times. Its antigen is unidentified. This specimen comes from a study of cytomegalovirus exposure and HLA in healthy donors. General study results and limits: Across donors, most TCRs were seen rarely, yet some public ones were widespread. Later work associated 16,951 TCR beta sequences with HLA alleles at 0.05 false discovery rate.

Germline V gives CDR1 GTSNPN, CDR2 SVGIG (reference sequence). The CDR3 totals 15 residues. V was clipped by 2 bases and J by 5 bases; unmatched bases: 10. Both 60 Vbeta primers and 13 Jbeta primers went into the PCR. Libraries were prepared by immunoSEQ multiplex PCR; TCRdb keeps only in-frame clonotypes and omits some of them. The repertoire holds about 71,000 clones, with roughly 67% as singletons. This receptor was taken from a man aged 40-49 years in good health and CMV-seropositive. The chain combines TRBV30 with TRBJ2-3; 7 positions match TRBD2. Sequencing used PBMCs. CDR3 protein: CAWSTQRGSVDTQYF. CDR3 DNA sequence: TGTGCCTGGAGTACCCAGCGGGGTAGCGTAGATACGCAGTATTTT.